The source of this TCR beta chain is a study of cytomegalovirus exposure and HLA in healthy donors. Study at large: A later analysis reported the same platform for the 100 to 150 validation repertoires and the 500 to 700 first-cohort repertoires.

Sequencing used immunoSEQ multiplex PCR; TCRdb keeps in-frame clones, though not all of them. Of tens of thousands of clones in the sample, just over 90% are singletons; the top ten hold 2.1%. Comment on this clone: Its antigen is still unknown.

V shed 0 bases and J shed 4 bases, with 6 bases lying between them. Germline V gene sequence: CDR1 SGHTA, CDR2 FQGNSA. The CDR3 has 13 residues. Study-wide results and caveats: According to a subsequent analysis, TCR clusters identified in the first cohort showed a tendency to co-occur across the 120 or so validation repertoires. Among the CMV-associated chains, a few were confirmed in vitro as specific for CMV antigens. The authors listed around 150 TCR beta chains as cytomegalovirus-associated.

Sequences were obtained from PBMCs. This receptor was taken from a man between 25 and 39 years old in good health and CMV-seronegative. The chain couples TRBV7-2 to TRBJ1-2, with a tentative D call TRBD1 (6 bases). The CDR3 region has the DNA TGTGCCAGCAGCTTAGCAGGGGGCTATGGCTACACCTTC. This translates into CASSLAGGYGYTF.